These 18 T cell receptor beta chains were all obtained from the same sample, sequenced in a study of blood T cell repertoires in COVID-19. Clones were sequenced by immunoSEQ multiplex PCR, and TCRdb holds only the in-frame ones, with some missing. The table has some 150,000 clones, roughly 80% seen once. The sequencing sample was made of peripheral blood. The receptors derive from a woman in her sixties or seventies with acute or convalescent COVID-19.

The chain combines TRBV20-1 with TRBJ1-6, with a possible D match to TRBD1 (5 bases). This CDR3 is 14 amino acids long. V was pared by 3 bases and J by 7 bases, with 13 bases between. CDR1 and CDR2 from the germline V gene are DFQATT and SNEGSKA (reference sequence). CDR3 loop: CSASFSGGNSPLHF. The CDR3 nucleotides are TGCAGTGCTAGTTTTTCGGGGGGGAATTCACCCCTCCACTTT.

The chain links TRBV21-1 to TRBJ2-3; whether TRBD2, the table's D call, matches the DNA was not checked. TRBV21-1 corresponds to a pseudogene. This CDR3 comprises 18 residues. The CDR3 region is CASWPGLAAAAGTDTQYF. The CDR3 DNA reads as TGTGCCAGCTGGCCGGGACTAGCCGCCGCGGCGGGCACAGATACGCAGTATTTT.

This chain links TRBV6-5 with TRBJ1-6, with TRBD1 identical over 9 bases. The V gene's germline CDR1 is MNHEY and CDR2 SVGAGI. The trim removed 4 bases at V and 5 bases at J, leaving 6 bases unmatched. The CDR3 has 16 amino acids. The CDR3 sequence is CASSSQGASNNSPLHF. The CDR3 DNA is TGTGCCAGCAGTTCACAGGGGGCGTCGAATAATTCACCCCTCCACTTT.

The genes are TRBV3-1 (or the pseudogene TRBV3-2) and TRBJ2-1; D perhaps matches TRBD2 (7 bases). The CDR3 is 17 amino acids. Trimming took off 4 bases at V and 6 bases at J, with 22 bases between the two ends. The germline CDR1 and CDR2 sequences are LGHDT and YNNKEL (reference sequence). The CDR3 is CASSLPRWGGLSNEQFF. The CDR3, as DNA: TGTGCCAGCAGCCTCCCCCGATGGGGGGGCCTCTCCAATGAGCAGTTCTTC.

The chain uses TRBV30 and TRBJ2-3; D perhaps matches TRBD1 (5 bases). CDR3 length: 15 amino acids. Deletions cut 0 bases from V and 6 bases from J, with 16 bases between. Germline CDR1 and CDR2: GTSNPN and SVGIG (reference sequence). The CDR3 sequence: CAWSVAGLGLDTQYF. In DNA, the CDR3 is TGTGCCTGGAGTGTGGCCGGGCTGGGGCTGGATACGCAGTATTTT.

The chain carries TRBV18 and TRBJ2-1; D perhaps matches TRBD1 (5 bases). V was clipped by 1 base and J by 0 bases, with 19 bases between them. Germline V lookup: CDR1 KGHSH, CDR2 LQKENI. The CDR3 is 19 amino acids. The CDR3 DNA reads as TGTGCCAGCTCACCACAGGTGAGTAGGGGCCCGAGCTCCTACAATGAGCAGTTCTTC. Encoded protein: CASSPQVSRGPSSYNEQFF. The whole variable domain, filled in from reference TRBV18 and TRBJ2-1, reads NAGVMQNPRHLVRRRGQEARLRCSPMKGHSHVYWYRQLPEEGLKFMVYLQKENIIDESGMPKERFSAEFPKEGPSILRIQQVVRGDSAAYFCASSPQVSRGPSSYNEQFFGPGTRLTVL.

The genes are TRBV7-2 and TRBJ1-1; a possible D gene is TRBD1 (5 bases). Germline CDR1 reads SGHTA; CDR2 reads FQGNSA. V was pared by 4 bases and J by 5 bases, with 11 bases between. The CDR3 runs 13 residues. CDR3 coding DNA: TGTGCCAGCAGCTCGCAGGGTGGGACTGAAGCTTTCTTT. Amino acids: CASSSQGGTEAFF.

The chain couples TRBV2 to TRBJ2-5, with 8 bases lining up with TRBD1. V trimming: 6 bases; J trimming: 4 bases; junction bases outside the gene matches: 7. CDR1 is SNHLY, CDR2 FYNNEI, per germline. There are 14 residues in the CDR3. The CDR3 DNA sequence: TGTGCCAGCAGGGACTGGACAGGGACAGAGACCCAGTACTTC. Encoded protein: CASRDWTGTETQYF.

V and J are TRBV12-5 and TRBJ1-1; D gene ambiguous. The CDR3 totals 14 residues. Deletions cut 1 base from V and 0 bases from J, with 6 bases between. CDR1 is LGHNT, CDR2 FRNRAP, per germline. CDR3 region: CASGLGRMNTEAFF. CDR3 DNA sequence: TGTGCTAGTGGTTTGGGGAGGATGAACACTGAAGCTTTCTTT.

The chain combines TRBV6-5 with TRBJ1-5; 9 nucleotides match TRBD1. After removal of 6 bases from V and 8 bases from J, the junction contained 5 bases not matched to a gene. Per the germline V gene, CDR1 is MNHEY and CDR2 is SVGAGI. This CDR3 has 13 amino acids. The CDR3 region is CASSYRGPEPQHF. Here the CDR3 DNA reads TGTGCCAGCAGCTACAGGGGGCCGGAGCCCCAGCATTTT.

The chain combines TRBV6-1 with TRBJ1-1; unclear D gene. V gave up 3 bases and J gave up 0 bases, with 8 bases separating them. This CDR3 has 14 residues. From germline, CDR1 is MNHNS and CDR2 SASEGT. CDR3: CASSERAMNTEAFF. For the CDR3, the DNA is TGTGCCAGCAGTGAGAGGGCCATGAACACTGAAGCTTTCTTT.

The V and J genes are TRBV5-6 and TRBJ1-3; unclear D gene. Germline lookup yields CDR1 SGHDT and CDR2 YYEEEE. Trimming shortened V by 0 bases and J by 0 bases, and 10 bases separated the two germline ends. There are 16 residues in the CDR3. As DNA, the CDR3 is TGTGCCAGCAGCTTGGAAGGGAGAAGCTCTGGAAACACCATATATTTT. Its translation: CASSLEGRSSGNTIYF.

This sequence joins TRBV29-1 and TRBJ1-2; the D gene is possibly TRBD1 (6 bases). The germline V and J ends were trimmed by 0 bases and 2 bases, with 13 bases remaining between them. CDR3 length equals 15 residues. Germline V gene lookup returns CDR1 SQVTM and CDR2 ANQGSEA. CDR3 in amino acids: CSVEDSGRGNYGYTF. CDR3 DNA sequence: TGCAGCGTTGAAGATTCGGGCAGGGGAAACTATGGCTACACCTTC.

The chain employs TRBV28 and TRBJ1-4; no definite D call. Between the trimmed V and J ends, which lost 2 bases and 7 bases, there was a span of 11 bases. Germline V CDR1 and CDR2: MDHEN, SYDVKM. This CDR3 has 14 residues. CDR3 sequence: CASSLTGWAEKLFF. CDR3 nucleotides: TGTGCCAGCAGTTTAACGGGATGGGCTGAAAAACTGTTTTTT.

The chain carries TRBV20-1 and TRBJ1-2; D is undetermined. The CDR3 length is 11 residues. Germline-derived CDR1 and CDR2 are DFQATT and SNEGSKA (reference sequence). V lost 2 bases to trimming and J lost 3 bases, with 4 bases between them. The CDR3 nucleotides read TGCAGTGCTAGACAGGACTATGGCTACACCTTC. Translating gives CSARQDYGYTF.

The rearrangement uses TRBV6-1 and TRBJ1-2; no firm D call. V was cut by 1 base and J by 8 bases, with 11 bases left in between. This CDR3 is built from 13 residues. Germline V gives CDR1 MNHNS, CDR2 SASEGT. As DNA, the CDR3 is TGTGCCAGCAGTGAAGGGCTGGCGGGCGGCTACACCTTC. This encodes CASSEGLAGGYTF.

The rearrangement joins TRBV3-1 (or the pseudogene TRBV3-2) to TRBJ1-5, with TRBD1 matching over 8 bases. V trimming: 5 bases; J trimming: 7 bases; junction bases outside the gene matches: 7. There are 14 residues in the CDR3. The germline CDR1 and CDR2 sequences are LGHDT and YNNKEL (reference sequence). CDR3 nucleotides: TGTGCCAGCAGCTACGGACAGGGAAGCCAGCCCCAGCATTTT. Translation: CASSYGQGSQPQHF.

This chain connects TRBV7-9 to TRBJ2-2; TRBD1 agrees at 9 bases. This CDR3 is 15 amino acids long. Trimming removed 5 bases from V and 4 bases from J; junction bases left unmatched: 5. Germline CDR1 and CDR2: SEHNR and FQNEAQ (reference sequence). The CDR3, as DNA: TGTGCCAGCAGCACCGAGACAGGGGGCACCGGGGAGCTGTTTTTT. Protein: CASSTETGGTGELFF.